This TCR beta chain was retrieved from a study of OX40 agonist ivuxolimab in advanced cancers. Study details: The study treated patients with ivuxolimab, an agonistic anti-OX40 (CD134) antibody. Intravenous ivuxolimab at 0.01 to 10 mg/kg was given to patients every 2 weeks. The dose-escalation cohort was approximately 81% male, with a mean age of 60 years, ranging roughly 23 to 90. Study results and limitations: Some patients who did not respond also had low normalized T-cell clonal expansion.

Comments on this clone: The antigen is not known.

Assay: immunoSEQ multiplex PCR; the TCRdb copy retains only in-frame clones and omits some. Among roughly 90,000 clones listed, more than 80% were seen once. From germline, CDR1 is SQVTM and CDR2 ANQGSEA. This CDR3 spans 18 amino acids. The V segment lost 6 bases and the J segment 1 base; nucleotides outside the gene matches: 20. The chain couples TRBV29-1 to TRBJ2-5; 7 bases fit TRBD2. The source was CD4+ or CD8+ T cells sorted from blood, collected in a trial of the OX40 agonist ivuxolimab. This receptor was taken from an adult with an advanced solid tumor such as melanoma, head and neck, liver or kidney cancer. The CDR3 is CSVAEGQRRWGGQETQYF. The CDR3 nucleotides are TGCAGCGTCGCCGAGGGGCAGCGGAGGTGGGGGGGCCAAGAGACCCAGTACTTC.